These 8 T cell receptor beta chains were all obtained from the same sample, sequenced in a study of metastatic and nonmetastatic thyroid tumors. Using MiXCR, TCRdb re-called clones from the PCR reads. In the table there are some 21,000 clones, approximately 23% of which are singletons. Patients had received no treatment of any kind before thyroid surgery. Specimen: tumor tissue. All receptors derive from a female donor with papillary thyroid cancer or a benign thyroid nodule (not recorded which). Some clones in this sample may be carry-over from other donors' samples.

This chain links TRBV24-1 with TRBJ1-1, with a tentative D call TRBD1 (6 bases). V was clipped by 4 bases and J by 7 bases, with 18 bases between them. Germline lookup yields CDR1 KGHDR and CDR2 SFDVKD. The CDR3 is 15 amino acids. CDR3 bases: TGTGCCACCAGTGACATTGGACAGCCTGAGAATGAAGCTTTCTTT. Protein: CATSDIGQPENEAFF.

This clone has a handful of counts. V and J are TRBV28 and TRBJ2-1; D possibly uses TRBD1 or TRBD2 (5 bases each). Trimming took 7 bases from V and 6 from J, leaving 10 bases between them. The CDR3 contains 12 residues. Germline CDR1 MDHEN, CDR2 SYDVKM. CDR3 bases: TGTGCCAGCATGAAGGGGAGCAATGAGCAGTTCTTC. Protein sequence: CASMKGSNEQFF.

A few counts support this clone. This sequence joins TRBV25-1 and TRBJ1-2; 8 positions match TRBD1. V dropped 10 bases and J dropped 1; count of bases not matched to a gene: 5. CDR3 size: 13 residues. Germline V gives CDR1 MGHDK, CDR2 SYGVNS. The CDR3 region is CAIQGAFNYGYTF. The CDR3 coding sequence is TGTGCCATCCAGGGGGCGTTTAACTATGGCTACACCTTC.

There are many counts of this clone. V and J are TRBV7-3 and TRBJ1-1, with unresolved D. The length of the CDR3 is 13 residues. Trimming took 2 bases from V and 5 from J, leaving 9 bases between them. From germline, CDR1 is SGHTA and CDR2 FQGTGA. CDR3 nucleotide sequence: TGTGCCAGCAGCTTACTGTCTACGACTGAAGCTTTCTTT. It yields the protein CASSLLSTTEAFF.

The chain recombines TRBV5-4 with TRBJ2-1; 7 positions agree with TRBD2. The CDR3 is made up of 16 amino acids. The trim removed 5 bases at V and 2 bases at J, leaving 10 bases unmatched. The germline CDR1 and CDR2 sequences are SGHNT and YYREEE (reference sequence). The CDR3 here is CASSFRVAGAYNEQFF. The CDR3 bases are TGTGCCAGCAGTTTCCGGGTGGCGGGGGCCTACAATGAGCAGTTCTTC. The whole variable domain, remainder taken from reference TRBV5-4 and TRBJ2-1, is ETGVTQSPTHLIKTRGQQVTLRCSSQSGHNTVSWYQQALGQGPQFIFQYYREEENGRGNFPPRFSGLQFPNYSSELNVNALELDDSALYLCASSFRVAGAYNEQFFGPGTRLTVL.

J is TRBJ2-3 and V is TRBV11-3; D uncertain. Germline V gives CDR1 SGHNT, CDR2 YENEEA. V gave up 1 base and J gave up 6 bases, with 8 bases separating them. The CDR3 loop spans 13 amino acids. The chain's CDR3 is CASSLAGGDTQYF. CDR3 DNA sequence: TGTGCCAGCAGCTTAGCTGGCGGCGATACGCAGTATTTT.

The table lists this clone with a few counts. This chain links TRBV24-1 with TRBJ1-1; 10 nucleotides line up with TRBD1. With 7 bases clipped from V and 6 bases from J, the junction kept 7 bases outside the gene matches. The CDR3 runs 14 residues. The germline gives CDR1 KGHDR, CDR2 SFDVKD. This CDR3 is CATRGDRGSAEAFF. In nucleotides, the CDR3 is TGTGCCACCAGAGGGGACAGGGGATCGGCTGAAGCTTTCTTT.

In its sample, this clone was seen many times. The chain joins TRBV20-1 to TRBJ2-3; no clear D gene. The CDR3 consists of 16 residues. The germline gives CDR1 DFQATT, CDR2 SNEGSKA (reference sequence). Trimming removed 3 bases at V and 0 bases at J, with 16 bases between. The DNA for the CDR3 is TGCAGTGCTAGTGATTTCGGACGGTCCAGCACAGATACGCAGTATTTT. It codes for CSASDFGRSSTDTQYF.